Listed here are 25 T cell receptor beta chains from one sample, sequenced in a study of glioma-infiltrating T cells after dendritic cell vaccination. The table came from immunoSEQ multiplex PCR; TCRdb's copy has only in-frame clones and leaves some out. The table records approximately 92,000 clones, more than 70% of them present only once. Time point defined: after dendritic cell vaccination, including at tumor progression/relapse. The sequences come from blood, collected after dendritic cell vaccination. These receptors originate from a human donor with glioblastoma.

V usage is TRBV7-6 and J usage is TRBJ2-7; 11 bases line up with TRBD2. The V gene's germline CDR1 is SGHVS and CDR2 FNYEAQ. This CDR3 is 16 amino acids long. Trimming at V came to 5 bases and at J to 1 base, leaving 7 bases not matched to a gene. Here the CDR3 reads CASSPIAGGLSYEQYF. The CDR3 DNA sequence: TGTGCCAGCAGCCCAATAGCGGGGGGGCTATCCTACGAGCAGTACTTC.

V gene TRBV4-1 combines with J gene TRBJ2-7, with 12 bases identical to TRBD2. Germline CDR1 and CDR2: MGHRA and YSYEKL. The CDR3 sequence is 17 residues long. Trimming at V came to 0 bases and at J to 3 bases, leaving 6 bases not matched to a gene. This CDR3 reads CASSQDSGLAGIYEQYF. In DNA, the CDR3 is TGCGCCAGCAGCCAAGACTCGGGACTAGCGGGTATCTACGAGCAGTACTTC.

The V gene is TRBV15, the J gene TRBJ2-1, with 10 bases that match TRBD1. V was clipped by 8 bases and J by 8 bases; unmatched bases: 6. This CDR3 has 13 amino acids. CDR1 and CDR2 (germline): LNHNV, YYDKDF (reference sequence). CDR3 loop: CATAGQGSDEQFF. The CDR3 DNA sequence: TGTGCCACCGCGGGACAGGGGTCCGATGAGCAGTTCTTC. Combining the CDR3 with reference TRBV15 and TRBJ2-1 gives the whole variable domain DAMVIQNPRYQVTQFGKPVTLSCSQTLNHNVMYWYQQKSSQAPKLLFHYYDKDFNNEADTPDNFQSRRPNTSFCFLDIRSPGLGDTAMYLCATAGQGSDEQFFGPGTRLTVL.

CDR3 nucleotide sequence: TGTGCCAGTAGTGGATTAGCGGGAGGCTCGATGTACGAGCAGTACTTC. Translation gives CASSGLAGGSMYEQYF. The chain couples TRBV19 to TRBJ2-7, with 10 bases lining up with TRBD2. CDR3 length: 16 residues. CDR1 is LNHDA and CDR2 is SQIVND in the germline V gene (reference sequence). The V gene end was trimmed by 5 bases and the J gene end by 4 bases; junction bases not matched to a gene: 11.

This sequence joins TRBV5-1 and TRBJ2-3, with 9 bases identical to TRBD2. The CDR3 sequence is 16 residues long. V gave up 0 bases and J gave up 3 bases; unmatched junction bases: 5. Looked up from germline, CDR1 is SGHRS and CDR2 is YFSETQ. The CDR3 coding sequence is TGCGCCAGCAGCTTGGTGGGACTAGCCTTTACAGATACGCAGTATTTT. As protein: CASSLVGLAFTDTQYF.

In this sample, this clone turned up once. CDR3 residues: CASSYSRDRAYNEQFF. As DNA, the CDR3 is TGTGCCAGCAGTTACTCTAGGGACAGGGCATACAATGAGCAGTTCTTC. The V gene is TRBV6-6, the J gene TRBJ2-1; TRBD1 matches at 9 bases. J was trimmed by 4 bases and V by 0 bases; bases with no gene match: 4. CDR1 and CDR2 (germline): MNHNY, SVGAGI (reference sequence). The CDR3 spans 16 residues.

The genes are TRBV5-1 and TRBJ1-1; TRBD1 is a possible D gene (6 bases). The germline CDR1 and CDR2 sequences are SGHRS and YFSETQ. The V and J ends lost 4 bases and 5 bases respectively, with 12 bases between them. The CDR3 is 13 amino acids. CDR3 region: CASSRDIQTEAFF. As DNA, the CDR3 is TGCGCCAGCAGCCGGGACATTCAAACTGAAGCTTTCTTT.

The chain combines TRBV2 with TRBJ1-2; TRBD1 is a possible D gene (5 bases). Per the germline V gene, CDR1 is SNHLY and CDR2 is FYNNEI. This CDR3 contains 14 residues. Trimming shortened V by 6 bases and J by 5 bases, and 16 bases separated the two germline ends. The DNA for the CDR3 is TGTGCCAGCAGCGCTGGACAACAAATGTATGGCTACACCTTC. It yields the protein CASSAGQQMYGYTF.

The rearrangement uses TRBV5-1 and TRBJ2-3, with 14 nucleotides matching TRBD2. CDR3 length: 18 residues. V trimming: 2 bases; J trimming: 6 bases; junction bases outside the gene matches: 11. CDR1 SGHRS and CDR2 YFSETQ come from the germline V gene. CDR3 nucleotide sequence: TGCGCCAGCAGCTTTATCGGGACTAGCGGGAGTAGATGGGATACGCAGTATTTT. It encodes CASSFIGTSGSRWDTQYF.

This clone was seen only once. The rearrangement uses TRBV11-2 and TRBJ1-2; 8 bases are a match to TRBD1. Germline V gene sequence: CDR1 SGHAT, CDR2 FQNNGV. V was pared by 3 bases and J by 7 bases, with 4 bases of the junction left unmatched. The CDR3 has 13 amino acids. Written as DNA, the CDR3 is TGTGCCAGCAGCTTGCAGGGGGCTGGTGGCTACACCTTC. It translates to CASSLQGAGGYTF.

The chain combines TRBV19 with TRBJ1-2, with D uncertain. Germline V gene lookup returns CDR1 LNHDA and CDR2 SQIVND (reference sequence). V was clipped by 3 bases and J by 6 bases, with 14 bases between them. The CDR3 consists of 14 residues. CDR3 nucleotides: TGTGCCAGTAGTATTTGGGTATCCGGGGATGGCTACACCTTC. Protein sequence: CASSIWVSGDGYTF.

The chain employs TRBV29-1 and TRBJ2-7, with TRBD2 identical over 8 bases. The germline gives CDR1 SQVTM, CDR2 ANQGSEA. The CDR3 sequence is 12 residues long. Trimming took 6 bases from V and 0 from J; bases not matched to a gene: 1. The DNA of the CDR3 is TGCAGCGTAGCGGGAGTCTCCTACGAGCAGTACTTC. Translating gives CSVAGVSYEQYF.

The J gene is TRBJ2-2, the V gene TRBV28, with a weak D call TRBD1 (5 bases). Germline CDR1 and CDR2: MDHEN and SYDVKM. V lost 6 bases and J lost 4, with 15 bases in between. This CDR3 region has 15 residues. DNA of the CDR3: TGTGCCAGCAGGACCAGGGCCCTGGCCACCGGGGAGCTGTTTTTT. Its protein is CASRTRALATGELFF.

In nucleotides, the CDR3 is TGTGCCAGTAGTATAGAGGGACAGGGGGCCGTTGGGAATCAGCCCCAGCATTTT. Translated: CASSIEGQGAVGNQPQHF. The chain employs TRBV19 and TRBJ1-5; the match to TRBD1 covers 12 bases. The V and J ends lost 0 bases and 4 bases, in that order; junction bases with no gene match: 7. This CDR3 has 18 residues. The germline V gene encodes CDR1 LNHDA and CDR2 SQIVND (reference sequence).

The chain couples TRBV29-1 to TRBJ1-5, with no clear D. The CDR3 length is 14 residues. V lost 5 bases, J lost 1 base, and 12 bases lay in between. CDR1 is SQVTM and CDR2 is ANQGSEA in the germline V gene. CDR3 in amino acids: CSVLGVGSNQPQHF. DNA for the CDR3: TGCAGCGTTTTAGGAGTCGGAAGCAATCAGCCCCAGCATTTT.

This clone was seen a few times. The chain has TRBV6-5 and TRBJ2-7; maybe TRBD2 (5 bases). Trimming removed 0 bases at V and 5 bases at J, with 8 bases between. CDR3 length: 13 residues. CDR1 MNHEY and CDR2 SVGAGI come from the germline V gene. CDR3 bases: TGTGCCAGCAGTTACTCGGCGAGGGACGAGCAGTACTTC. As protein: CASSYSARDEQYF.

V is TRBV5-1 and J is TRBJ2-3; maybe TRBD2 (5 bases). Deletions cut 3 bases from V and 3 bases from J, with 11 bases between. From germline, CDR1 is SGHRS and CDR2 YFSETQ. The CDR3 spans 14 residues. CDR3 protein: CASSSSTNTDTQYF. The DNA for the CDR3 is TGCGCCAGCAGCTCGTCGACTAATACAGATACGCAGTATTTT. Complete variable domain (other parts from reference TRBV5-1 and TRBJ2-3): KAGVTQTPRYLIKTRGQQVTLSCSPISGHRSVSWYQQTPGQGLQFLFEYFSETQRNKGNFPGRFSGRQFSNSRSEMNVSTLELGDSALYLCASSSSTNTDTQYFGPGTRLTVL.

This chain links TRBV7-9 with TRBJ1-4; 10 bases are a match to TRBD1. CDR3 length equals 17 residues. V dropped 6 bases and J dropped 7; count of bases not matched to a gene: 14. Looked up from germline, CDR1 is SEHNR and CDR2 is FQNEAQ (reference sequence). The CDR3 reads CASSFPGQGLMAEKLFF. The CDR3 nucleotides are TGTGCCAGCAGTTTCCCGGGACAGGGGTTGATGGCTGAAAAACTGTTTTTT.

This chain connects TRBV29-1 to TRBJ2-7; 14 bases are shared with TRBD2. J lost 4 bases, V lost 7 bases, and 3 bases had no gene match. Looked up from germline, CDR1 is SQVTM and CDR2 is ANQGSEA. CDR3 length: 13 amino acids. The CDR3 region has the DNA TGCAGCGCTGGACTAGCGGGAGGTTACGAGCAGTACTTC. This encodes CSAGLAGGYEQYF.

The chain uses TRBV4-1 and TRBJ2-3; D unresolved. This CDR3 has 12 amino acids. With 0 bases removed from V and 10 bases from J, the gap between germline ends came to 8 bases. Germline V gene sequence: CDR1 MGHRA, CDR2 YSYEKL. The chain's CDR3 is CASSQDSVSQYF. In nucleotides, the CDR3 is TGCGCCAGCAGCCAAGATTCGGTTTCGCAGTATTTT.

The chain uses TRBV5-1 and TRBJ1-1, with 7 bases lining up with TRBD1. The V gene's germline CDR1 is SGHRS and CDR2 YFSETQ. The CDR3 spans 15 residues. V was pared by 4 bases and J by 0 bases, with 6 bases of the junction left unmatched. The CDR3 sequence: CASSAGQWVNTEAFF. The CDR3 DNA sequence: TGCGCCAGCAGCGCGGGACAGTGGGTGAACACTGAAGCTTTCTTT. The full variable domain, completed using reference TRBV5-1 and TRBJ1-1, is KAGVTQTPRYLIKTRGQQVTLSCSPISGHRSVSWYQQTPGQGLQFLFEYFSETQRNKGNFPGRFSGRQFSNSRSEMNVSTLELGDSALYLCASSAGQWVNTEAFFGQGTRLTVV.

The V call is TRBV7-9, the J call TRBJ2-5, with D maybe TRBD1 (7 bases). This CDR3 spans 17 amino acids. V was clipped by 2 bases and J by 4 bases, with 20 bases between them. Germline V gene data show CDR1 as SEHNR and CDR2 as FQNEAQ (reference sequence). The CDR3 DNA reads as TGTGCCAGCAGCTTACGAGGCAGGGGGGAAGGCGGAGAGACCCAGTACTTC. This translates into CASSLRGRGEGGETQYF. Supplemented by reference TRBV7-9 and TRBJ2-5, the full variable domain reads DTGVSQNPRHKITKRGQNVTFRCDPISEHNRLYWYRQTLGQGPEFLTYFQNEAQLEKSRLLSDRFSAERPKGSFSTLEIQRTEQGDSAMYLCASSLRGRGEGGETQYFGPGTRLLVL.

V is TRBV28 and J is TRBJ1-5; D may be TRBD1 (6 bases). The germline V and J ends were trimmed by 6 bases and 0 bases, with 15 bases remaining between them. This CDR3 has 16 residues. CDR1 and CDR2 from the germline V gene are MDHEN and SYDVKM. CDR3 sequence (DNA): TGTGCCAGCAGCCAAGGGGGTACAAGTAGCAATCAGCCCCAGCATTTT. Translated: CASSQGGTSSNQPQHF.

The rearrangement links TRBV18 to TRBJ1-1; 9 nucleotides match TRBD1. This CDR3 is built from 15 residues. The junction had 5 bases not matched to a gene; V was cut back by 2 bases and J by 4 bases. From germline, CDR1 is KGHSH and CDR2 LQKENI. The CDR3 region has the DNA TGTGCCAGCTCACCAGTACAGGGGGCGCGCACTGAAGCTTTCTTT. Amino acid sequence: CASSPVQGARTEAFF.

This chain links TRBV4-1 with TRBJ2-1; 13 bases are a match to TRBD2. J lost 5 bases, V lost 1 base, and 5 bases had no gene match. CDR3 length equals 17 residues. Germline assignment: CDR1 MGHRA and CDR2 YSYEKL. The CDR3 nucleotides read TGCGCCAGCAGCCAAGTCCCTGGACTAGCGGGGGACAATGAGCAGTTCTTC. It encodes CASSQVPGLAGDNEQFF.